The 15 T cell receptor beta chains below were found in one sample sequenced in a study of blood T cells in healthy people across ages (dated by TCRdb to the mid-2010s). The protocol used for the library was 5' RACE. Sequenced on an Illumina HiSeq 2500. A second roughly 6 to 12 cycle PCR used a sample-barcoded 5' primer and a J-beta primer mix. In-frame beta chains were kept once TCRdb had trimmed the public reads at Q25 with fastp and called clones with MiXCR. Rows with a matching CDR3 protein are joined into one entry that keeps the most common DNA and genes. This sample has fewer than 800,000 distinct CDR3 sequences in its table, and approximately 21% of those were observed once. The ten largest clonotypes hold 3.5% to 4% of the sample. Sequencing used blood. The source of these receptors is a man between 65 and 79 years old in good health.

This chain joins TRBV14 and TRBJ2-2; D is unclear. The V and J ends lost 6 bases and 1 base respectively, with 6 bases between them. This CDR3 is built from 13 residues. Germline V gene data show CDR1 as SGHDN and CDR2 as FVKESK. CDR3 sequence reads: CASRTVNTGELFF. In DNA, the CDR3 is TGTGCCAGCAGGACGGTGAACACCGGGGAGCTGTTTTTT.

V is TRBV5-1 and J is TRBJ2-5; D assignment may be TRBD1 or TRBD2 (7 bases each). With 2 bases removed from V and 4 bases from J, the gap between germline ends came to 15 bases. Germline V CDR1 and CDR2: SGHRS, YFSETQ. The CDR3 has 15 amino acids. CDR3 bases: TGCGCCAGCAGCTTCCAGGGGGGGGCTGGAGAGACCCAGTACTTC. The encoded protein is CASSFQGGAGETQYF. Based on the CDR3 plus reference TRBV5-1 and TRBJ2-5, the full variable domain is KAGVTQTPRYLIKTRGQQVTLSCSPISGHRSVSWYQQTPGQGLQFLFEYFSETQRNKGNFPGRFSGRQFSNSRSEMNVSTLELGDSALYLCASSFQGGAGETQYFGPGTRLLVL.

This clonotype has a handful of counts. The chain recombines TRBV29-1 with TRBJ2-1; 7 bases agree with TRBD2. CDR3 length: 13 amino acids. The germline V gene has CDR1 SQVTM and CDR2 ANQGSEA. The trim removed 6 bases at V and 0 bases at J, leaving 2 bases unmatched. This CDR3 reads CSVTSDSYNEQFF. For the CDR3, the DNA is TGCAGCGTCACTAGCGACTCCTACAATGAGCAGTTCTTC.

This clonotype has a handful of counts. The J gene is TRBJ2-7, the V gene TRBV6-2 or TRBV6-3, with TRBD1 as a possible D gene (5 bases). There are 15 residues in the CDR3. Germline V gene sequence: CDR1 MNHEY, CDR2 SVGEGT. V was pared by 2 bases and J by 1 base, with 12 bases between. The CDR3 loop reads CASSYQDRTSYEQYF. The CDR3 DNA reads TGTGCCAGCAGTTACCAAGACAGAACATCCTACGAGCAGTACTTC.

This clonotype was recorded a few times. The chain couples TRBV5-4 to TRBJ1-2; weak D call: TRBD1 (5 bases). The germline V gene has CDR1 SGHNT and CDR2 YYREEE (reference sequence). V lost 3 bases and J lost 4, with 16 bases in between. This CDR3 spans 15 amino acids. CDR3 nucleotides: TGTGCCAGCAGCTGGGGTCAGGTGGGGACCTATGGCTACACCTTC. Protein sequence: CASSWGQVGTYGYTF.

The table lists this clonotype with a few counts. The chain uses TRBV7-2 and TRBJ2-5, with TRBD1 identical over 11 bases. The J call may be faulty, since TRBJ2-7 better matches the DNA end. Germline CDR1 is SGHTA and CDR2 is FQGNSA. The CDR3 covers 16 residues. The CDR3 is CASSPSSDRGLYEQYF. CDR3 DNA sequence: TGTGCCAGCAGCCCCTCTTCGGACAGGGGGCTCTACGAGCAGTACTTC.

This clonotype was picked up a small number of times. This sequence joins TRBV2 and TRBJ2-1; no definite D call. The CDR3 has 14 residues. Looked up from germline, CDR1 is SNHLY and CDR2 is FYNNEI. The ends were cut back, 3 bases at V and 5 bases at J, with 11 bases in the middle. CDR3 protein: CASSDSAYNNEQFF. CDR3 DNA: TGTGCCAGCAGTGATTCCGCATACAACAATGAGCAGTTCTTC.

J is TRBJ1-3 and V is TRBV29-1; D is unresolved. The germline V gene has CDR1 SQVTM and CDR2 ANQGSEA. The CDR3 spans 12 residues. With 4 bases removed from V and 1 base from J, the gap between germline ends came to 5 bases. CDR3: CSVGGSGNTIYF. As DNA, the CDR3 is TGCAGCGTTGGTGGGTCTGGAAACACCATATATTTT.

The table lists this clonotype with many counts. V is TRBV4-1 and J is TRBJ1-6; D remains ambiguous. This CDR3 has 15 residues. The germline V and J ends were trimmed by 0 bases and 8 bases, with 11 bases remaining between them. The V gene's germline CDR1 is MGHRA and CDR2 YSYEKL. The CDR3 sequence is CASSQDPGQDSPLHF. DNA of the CDR3: TGCGCCAGCAGCCAAGATCCAGGCCAGGATTCACCCCTCCACTTT.

This clonotype was found a few times. J is TRBJ2-1 and V is TRBV7-2; 11 nucleotides match TRBD2. The V gene's germline CDR1 is SGHTA and CDR2 FQGNSA. The CDR3 is 16 amino acids. Losses at the gene ends were 1 base for V and 7 bases for J; bases not matched to a gene: 6. This CDR3 is CASSLVSSGRLNEQFF. DNA for the CDR3: TGTGCCAGCAGCTTAGTCTCTAGCGGGAGGTTAAATGAGCAGTTCTTC.

This clonotype has only a few counts. This sequence joins TRBV9 and TRBJ2-5; D assignment may be TRBD1 or TRBD2 (6 bases each). Germline lookup yields CDR1 SGDLS and CDR2 YYNGEE. Trimming removed 2 bases at V and 5 bases at J, with 13 bases between. The CDR3 covers 14 residues. CDR3 protein: CASSVQGRSETQYF. The CDR3 nucleotides are TGTGCCAGCAGCGTTCAGGGGAGGTCGGAGACCCAGTACTTC.

In its sample, this clonotype was seen a few times. The V and J genes are TRBV4-1 and TRBJ1-4; possibly TRBD1 for D (6 bases). Germline V CDR1 and CDR2: MGHRA, YSYEKL. The CDR3 has 13 amino acids. The V gene lost 8 bases and the J gene lost 5 bases, with 12 bases spanning the gap. CDR3 residues: CASAGGANEKLFF. In DNA form, the CDR3 reads TGCGCCAGCGCCGGGGGGGCAAATGAAAAACTGTTTTTT.

This clonotype has a handful of counts. This clone may be a read error of a much larger clone one base away. This chain links TRBV2 with TRBJ2-3; D may correspond to TRBD1 or TRBD2 (5 bases each). This CDR3 is 16 amino acids long. Germline assignment: CDR1 SNHLY and CDR2 FYNNEI. CDR3 nucleotide sequence: TGTGCCAACAGTGAGCTGGGACCGGGGAGCACAGATACGCAGTATTTT. Translating it yields CANSELGPGSTDTQYF.

This clonotype has just a few counts. The chain recombines TRBV9 with TRBJ2-4; 12 nucleotides line up with TRBD1. After removal of 0 bases from V and 9 bases from J, the junction contained 7 bases not matched to a gene. This CDR3 has 16 residues. CDR1 SGDLS and CDR2 YYNGEE come from the germline V gene. The CDR3 DNA reads as TGTGCCAGCAGCGTAGAAGGGACAGGGGGCGCGGGCATTCAGTACTTC. It is translated as CASSVEGTGGAGIQYF.

This clonotype was picked up many times. This chain links TRBV20-1 with TRBJ2-1, with 9 bases identical to TRBD2. Germline loops: CDR1 DFQATT, CDR2 SNEGSKA (reference sequence). With 0 bases clipped from V and 6 bases from J, the junction kept 9 bases outside the gene matches. This CDR3 has 16 residues. The CDR3: CSARDRTSAHLNEQFF. CDR3 DNA sequence: TGCAGTGCTAGAGATAGGACTAGCGCCCACCTCAATGAGCAGTTCTTC.